A selection of T cell receptor beta chains follows, all from one sample in a study of blood T cell repertoires in COVID-19. Using immunoSEQ multiplex PCR, the repertoire was profiled, and TCRdb retains in-frame clones only, with some absent. This table has 150,000 to 200,000 clones, approximately 88% appearing once. The material sequenced was peripheral blood. These receptors all come from a human donor in a cohort sampled during active COVID-19. The CDR3 runs from the conserved cysteine through the conserved F or W. A D gene is named only where the DNA matches it firmly. Clone size is given for some rows only: seen once, a few or many times, or a class if the clone is expanded.

TRBJ2-5 | TRBV19 | NA | TRBD1 | CASSIGDRGLKETQYF | TGTGCCAGTAGTATAGGCGACAGGGGGCTTAAGGAGACCCAGTACTTC
TRBJ2-1 | TRBV19 | NA | TRBD2 | CASTMGGAFSYNEQFF | TGTGCCAGTACCATGGGAGGGGCCTTCTCCTACAATGAGCAGTTCTTC
TRBJ1-3 | TRBV3-1/TRBV3-2 | NA | NA | CASSQAPLMVSGNTIYF | TGTGCCAGCAGCCAAGCACCCCTAATGGTCTCTGGAAACACCATATATTTT
TRBJ1-2 | TRBV5-4 | NA | NA | CASSRQPIYGYTF | TGTGCCAGCAGCCGACAGCCAATTTATGGCTACACCTTC
TRBJ1-2 | TRBV4-1 | few | NA | CASSQDFLADYGYTF | TGCGCCAGCAGCCAAGATTTTCTAGCAGATTATGGCTACACCTTC
TRBJ2-5 | TRBV12-3/TRBV12-4 | NA | NA | CASSFAGQETQYF | TGTGCCAGCAGTTTTGCGGGACAAGAGACCCAGTACTTC
TRBJ2-1 | TRBV30 | NA | TRBD2 | CAWSVETSGSDEQFF | TGTGCCTGGAGTGTTGAAACTAGCGGGAGCGATGAGCAGTTCTTC
TRBJ1-5 | TRBV19 | once | TRBD1 | CASSVTTGGPQPQHF | TGTGCCAGTAGTGTCACCACAGGGGGGCCTCAGCCCCAGCATTTT
TRBJ1-1 | TRBV29-1 | many | NA | CSVRVNTEAFF | TGCAGCGTTCGGGTCAACACTGAAGCTTTCTTT
TRBJ2-5 | TRBV3-1/TRBV3-2 | NA | NA | CASSQHSQETQYF | TGTGCCAGCAGCCAGCACTCTCAAGAGACCCAGTACTTC
TRBJ1-1 | TRBV9 | NA | TRBD1 | CASSSGTALNTEAFF | TGTGCCAGCAGCTCCGGGACAGCCTTGAACACTGAAGCTTTCTTT
TRBJ2-7 | TRBV3-1/TRBV3-2 | few | TRBD1 | CASSPGQGSYEQYF | TGTGCCAGCAGCCCGGGACAGGGTTCCTACGAGCAGTACTTC
TRBJ1-2 | TRBV5-6 | once | TRBD1 | CASSLQGAWGYTF | TGTGCCAGCAGCTTACAGGGGGCGTGGGGCTACACCTTC
TRBJ1-4 | TRBV24-1 | NA | NA | CATSEPGQNEKLFF | TGTGCCACCAGTGAGCCGGGACAAAATGAAAAACTGTTTTTT